The 28 T cell receptor beta chains below all came from one sample that was sequenced in a study of T cell repertoires in cytomegalovirus infection. TCRdb itself ran the reads through MiXCR, one entry per CDR3 protein. This table has around 450,000 distinct CDR3 sequences, 31% appearing once. The sample consisted of PBMCs. The source is a human donor in good health (CMV status not recorded). Some clones in this sample may be carry-over from other donors' samples.

Notes on this clonotype: Mismatch with germline at one junction end may stem from a read error. CDR3 bases: TGTGCCAGTATTAATCTACCGGGACAGGGAAGCAATCAGCAGTTCTTC. Translation gives CASINLPGQGSNQQFF. The chain recombines TRBV19 with TRBJ2-1; the match to TRBD1 covers 9 bases. Germline V gene data show CDR1 as LNHDA and CDR2 as SQIVND (reference sequence). The CDR3 is 16 residues long.

The chain is built from TRBV7-2 and TRBJ2-5; 8 bases fit TRBD2. After removal of 1 base from V and 7 bases from J, the junction contained 8 bases not matched to a gene. The CDR3 spans 15 residues. The germline V gene has CDR1 SGHTA and CDR2 FQGNSA. The CDR3 region has the DNA TGTGCCAGCAGCTTAGTGGCCGGGGGGGGGGGGACCCAGTACTTC. This gives the protein CASSLVAGGGGTQYF. Supplemented by reference TRBV7-2 and TRBJ2-5, the full variable domain reads GAGVSQSPSNKVTEKGKDVELRCDPISGHTALYWYRQSLGQGLEFLIYFQGNSAPDKSGLPSDRFSAERTGGSVSTLTIQRTQQEDSAVYLCASSLVAGGGGTQYFGPGTRLLVL.

This clonotype occurred many times. CDR3 sequence: CASSPLPQKNTGELFF. The CDR3 DNA sequence: TGTGCCAGCAGTCCACTACCCCAGAAGAACACCGGGGAGCTGTTTTTT. The chain carries TRBV7-9 and TRBJ2-2; no clear D. Trimming took off 6 bases at V and 1 base at J, with 15 bases between the two ends. The CDR3 spans 16 residues. Germline V CDR1 and CDR2: SEHNR, FQNEAQ (reference sequence).

Concerning this clonotype itself: One junction end does not reproduce the germline sequence, and a read error may be involved. The chain joins TRBV7-2 to TRBJ2-3; D uncertain. Germline-derived CDR1 and CDR2 are SGHTA and FQGNSA. The CDR3 is 13 amino acids. Here the CDR3 reads CASRSQRTETQYF. CDR3 in DNA: TGTGCCAGCAGATCCCAGCGCACAGAGACGCAGTATTTT.

The chain has TRBV19 and TRBJ2-7; D remains unclear. Germline CDR1 and CDR2: LNHDA and SQIVND (reference sequence). Trimming shortened V by 3 bases and J by 2 bases, and 11 bases separated the two germline ends. This CDR3 is 14 amino acids long. The CDR3 region is CASSISAFAYEQYF. Written as DNA, the CDR3 is TGTGCCAGTAGTATTTCTGCTTTTGCCTACGAGCAGTACTTC.

CDR3 coding DNA: TGTGCCAGCAGTTACTCCGTACAGGTGGATGAGCAGTTCTTC. Amino acids: CASSYSVQVDEQFF. The chain recombines TRBV6-5 with TRBJ2-1, with D possibly matching TRBD1 (5 bases). This CDR3 is built from 14 residues. Trimming stripped 0 bases from V and 8 bases from J, with 11 bases between. The germline V gene encodes CDR1 MNHEY and CDR2 SVGAGI.

The chain employs TRBV19 and TRBJ1-2; perhaps TRBD1 as D (5 bases). The germline V gene encodes CDR1 LNHDA and CDR2 SQIVND (reference sequence). The CDR3 loop spans 15 amino acids. The V and J ends lost 3 bases and 2 bases respectively, with 13 bases between them. The CDR3 DNA is TGTGCCAGTAGTATTACCGGGACCTCGAACTATGGCTACACCTTC. It codes for CASSITGTSNYGYTF.

This sequence joins TRBV6-5 and TRBJ2-3, with 7 bases that match TRBD2. V lost 0 bases, J lost 2 bases, and 11 bases stayed unmatched. CDR1 is MNHEY, CDR2 SVGAGI, per germline. The CDR3 length is 18 residues. The CDR3 sequence: CASSYSIGTGGYTDTQYF. In DNA, the CDR3 is TGTGCCAGCAGTTACTCAATAGGAACGGGGGGTTACACAGATACGCAGTATTTT.

The V gene is TRBV10-3, the J gene TRBJ1-3, with a possible D match to TRBD1 (6 bases). The CDR3 loop spans 15 amino acids. Germline V gives CDR1 ENHRY, CDR2 SYGVKD. Trimming shortened V by 6 bases and J by 9 bases, and 21 bases separated the two germline ends. CDR3: CAISTKDSLRATIYF. The CDR3 nucleotides read TGTGCCATCAGCACCAAGGACAGCTTAAGGGCCACCATATATTTT.

This sequence joins TRBV12-3 or TRBV12-4 and TRBJ1-3, with unresolved D. Trimming shortened V by 3 bases and J by 0 bases, and 9 bases separated the two germline ends. This CDR3 has 15 amino acids. The CDR3 protein is CASSLYSRSGNTIYF. The CDR3 DNA is TGTGCCAGCAGTTTGTACAGTCGCTCTGGAAACACCATATATTTT.

This clonotype was seen a handful of times. The chain is built from TRBV6-2 or TRBV6-3 and TRBJ1-6, with D maybe TRBD1 (6 bases). Germline values: CDR1 MNHEY, CDR2 SVGEGT. The CDR3 is 15 amino acids. V lost 6 bases and J 9 bases, leaving 18 bases between the germline ends. The CDR3, as DNA: TGTGCCAGCAGCAGGCCGGGACATGAATTTTCACCCCTCCACTTT. As protein: CASSRPGHEFSPLHF.

This chain uses TRBV20-1 with TRBJ1-1; D is unclear. This CDR3 comprises 12 residues. Germline V gene data show CDR1 as DFQATT and CDR2 as SNEGSKA (reference sequence). V shed 6 bases and J shed 9 bases, with 17 bases lying between them. The CDR3 sequence: CSAPTAVPKAFF. CDR3 sequence (DNA): TGCAGTGCCCCCACGGCGGTTCCAAAAGCTTTCTTT.

The V call is TRBV7-9, the J call TRBJ2-1; D is possibly TRBD1 (5 bases). Germline V gives CDR1 SEHNR, CDR2 FQNEAQ (reference sequence). Trimming stripped 1 base from V and 5 bases from J, with 9 bases between. The CDR3 is made up of 14 amino acids. CDR3 in amino acids: CASSLDRRDNEQFF. The CDR3 DNA reads TGTGCCAGCAGCTTAGACAGGCGAGACAATGAGCAGTTCTTC. The complete variable domain, with remaining parts taken from reference TRBV7-9 and TRBJ2-1, reads DTGVSQNPRHKITKRGQNVTFRCDPISEHNRLYWYRQTLGQGPEFLTYFQNEAQLEKSRLLSDRFSAERPKGSFSTLEIQRTEQGDSAMYLCASSLDRRDNEQFFGPGTRLTVL.

On this clonotype: One base away lies a much larger clone, so this may be a sequencing read error. V is TRBV7-2 and J is TRBJ1-5, with D tentatively TRBD1 (6 bases). The CDR3 runs 15 residues. Germline V lookup: CDR1 SGHTA, CDR2 FQGNSA. CDR3 nucleotides: TGTGCCAGCAGGGAGGGGGGGGTCGGCAATCAGCCCCAGAATTTT. Its protein is CASREGGVGNQPQNF.

The chain joins TRBV25-1 to TRBJ2-1; D not resolved. The V gene's germline CDR1 is MGHDK and CDR2 SYGVNS. This CDR3 is 12 amino acids long. Trimming pared 2 bases from V and 7 bases from J, leaving 6 bases between. The CDR3 reads CASSERLNEQFF. DNA for the CDR3: TGTGCCAGCAGTGAACGGCTAAATGAGCAGTTCTTC.

J is TRBJ2-2 and V is TRBV20-1; 8 positions agree with TRBD1. V gave up 4 bases and J gave up 1 base; unmatched junction bases: 8. This CDR3 is 16 amino acids long. CDR1 and CDR2 (germline): DFQATT, SNEGSKA (reference sequence). For the CDR3, the DNA is TGCAGTGCTAACCCGAGGGACAGGCGGAACACCGGGGAGCTGTTTTTT. This sequence encodes CSANPRDRRNTGELFF.

On this clonotype: This clone may be a read error of a much larger clone one base away. CDR3 region: CASSRHESSSYNSPLHF. The DNA of the CDR3 is TGCGCCAGCAGCAGACATGAGTCGAGCTCCTATAATTCACCCCTCCACTTT. The chain is built from TRBV5-1 and TRBJ1-6; D gene unclear. This CDR3 spans 17 amino acids. Trimming pared 4 bases from V and 0 bases from J, leaving 14 bases between. In germline, CDR1 is SGHRS, CDR2 YFSETQ.

This chain joins TRBV20-1 and TRBJ1-6; the match to TRBD1 covers 7 bases. V dropped 0 bases and J dropped 9; count of bases not matched to a gene: 8. Germline V gene data show CDR1 as DFQATT and CDR2 as SNEGSKA (reference sequence). CDR3 length equals 15 residues. The CDR3 here is CSAREDGTASSPLHF. CDR3 in DNA: TGCAGTGCTAGAGAAGATGGGACAGCAAGTTCACCCCTCCACTTT.

This clonotype showed up just a few times. A much more abundant neighbour one base away suggests this may be a read error. The chain joins TRBV6-2 or TRBV6-3 to TRBJ2-1; D gene unclear. Between the trimmed V and J ends, which lost 7 bases and 2 bases, there was a span of 15 bases. The CDR3 extends over 15 amino acids. Germline V gives CDR1 MNHEY, CDR2 SVGEGT. Here the CDR3 reads CASTWAAITYNEQFF. CDR3 sequence (DNA): TGTGCCAGCACTTGGGCCGCGATTACCTACAATGAGCAGTTCTTC.

This clonotype was observed at least ten times. The J gene is TRBJ1-1, the V gene TRBV25-1, with a possible D match to TRBD1 (5 bases). This CDR3 comprises 16 residues. The V and J ends lost 3 bases and 1 base respectively, with 15 bases between them. Germline V lookup: CDR1 MGHDK, CDR2 SYGVNS. The CDR3, as DNA: TGTGCCAGCAGTGACTCTTCCAGGGTCACGAACACTGAAGCTTTCTTT. Translation: CASSDSSRVTNTEAFF.

The chain carries TRBV4-2 and TRBJ2-7; a possible D gene is TRBD2 (5 bases). The V end lost 4 bases, the J end lost 3 bases, and 13 bases lay between the germline ends. The germline V gene encodes CDR1 LGHNA and CDR2 YNFKEQ. The CDR3 has 14 residues. DNA for the CDR3: TGTGCCAGCAGCCGCGCGGGCGAAAGCTACGAGCAGTACTTC. It codes for CASSRAGESYEQYF.

This clonotype was seen at least ten times. The gene calls are TRBV7-2 and TRBJ1-1; D not resolved. The CDR3 has 16 amino acids. CDR1 and CDR2 (germline): SGHTA, FQGNSA. The ends were cut back, 2 bases at V and 1 base at J, with 14 bases in the middle. The CDR3 DNA is TGTGCCAGCAGCTTACGACTGGAAATGAAGAACACTGAAGCTTTCTTT. Translated, it gives CASSLRLEMKNTEAFF.

The chain joins TRBV4-1 to TRBJ1-1; D gene uncertain. The germline gives CDR1 MGHRA, CDR2 YSYEKL. This CDR3 has 14 residues. V lost 2 bases, J lost 2 bases, and 9 bases lay in between. CDR3 bases: TGCGCCAGCAGCCAATCGAGTGGAAACACTGAAGCTTTCTTT. It is translated as CASSQSSGNTEAFF.

This clonotype was seen more than once but under ten times. The gene calls are TRBV2 and TRBJ1-1; D ambiguous. V lost 6 bases to trimming and J lost 4 bases, with 15 bases between them. The CDR3 sequence is 14 residues long. Per the germline V gene, CDR1 is SNHLY and CDR2 is FYNNEI. The CDR3 loop is CASRTPRRFTEAFF. In DNA, the CDR3 is TGTGCCAGCAGGACCCCGAGGAGGTTCACTGAAGCTTTCTTT.

The gene calls are TRBV6-2 or TRBV6-3 and TRBJ1-1; 9 nucleotides line up with TRBD1. The CDR3 loop spans 14 amino acids. Germline loops: CDR1 MNHEY, CDR2 SVGEGT. After removal of 4 bases from V and 3 bases from J, the junction contained 3 bases not matched to a gene. The CDR3 reads CASSSGTGHTEAFF. The CDR3 region has the DNA TGTGCCAGCAGTTCCGGGACAGGGCACACTGAAGCTTTCTTT.

The table lists this clonotype with many counts. The rearrangement uses TRBV7-8 and TRBJ2-1, with D possibly TRBD1 on 5 matching bases. Trimming cost V 5 bases and J 12 bases, with 20 bases left between them. There are 14 residues in the CDR3. The germline V gene has CDR1 SGHVS and CDR2 FQNEAQ. CDR3 amino acids: CASSIRRRASGQFF. The CDR3 DNA sequence: TGTGCCAGCAGCATTAGGCGCAGGGCTTCTGGGCAGTTCTTC.

The chain is built from TRBV7-2 and TRBJ2-7; D remains unclear. V was pared by 1 base and J by 6 bases, with 16 bases between. The CDR3 length is 15 residues. Germline V lookup: CDR1 SGHTA, CDR2 FQGNSA. CDR3 region: CASSLGQVGLGEQYF. CDR3 bases: TGTGCCAGCAGCTTAGGGCAGGTAGGGTTAGGCGAGCAGTACTTC.

This clonotype was observed a few times. The chain carries TRBV6-6 and TRBJ1-6; D gene unclear. V was trimmed by 3 bases and J by 7 bases, leaving 19 bases between them. Germline CDR1 MNHNY, CDR2 SVGAGI (reference sequence). The CDR3 has 17 amino acids. The CDR3 region has the DNA TGTGCCAGCAGTTATCCCATATCGGCCGGGCGGAATTCACCCCTCCACTTT. Translation gives CASSYPISAGRNSPLHF.